A single sample is the source of the 17 T cell receptor beta chains below, sequenced in a study of OX40 agonist ivuxolimab in advanced cancers. Here immunoSEQ multiplex PCR was the method, and the copy in TCRdb shows in-frame clones only, minus some. The table has 50,000 to 65,000 clones, about 87% seen once. The source material was CD4+ or CD8+ T cells sorted from blood, sampled in a trial of the OX40 agonist ivuxolimab. All receptors come from an adult with an advanced solid tumor such as melanoma, head and neck, liver or kidney cancer.

The chain carries TRBV6-1 and TRBJ2-3; 7 positions agree with TRBD1. Germline V CDR1 and CDR2: MNHNS, SASEGT. With V trimmed by 3 bases and J by 4 bases, 7 bases remained unmatched. This CDR3 region has 15 residues. The CDR3 sequence: CASSDRQGGSDTQYF. CDR3 bases: TGTGCCAGCAGTGACCGACAGGGTGGGTCAGATACGCAGTATTTT.

The CDR3 loop is CASSLETDTQYF. The CDR3 nucleotides read TGCGCCAGCTCCCTCGAGACAGATACGCAGTATTTT. The chain links TRBV5-1 to TRBJ2-3, with D unresolved. Trimming shortened V by 7 bases and J by 3 bases, and 9 bases separated the two germline ends. The germline V gene encodes CDR1 SGHRS and CDR2 YFSETQ. This CDR3 has 12 residues. The full variable domain, its missing parts supplied by reference TRBV5-1 and TRBJ2-3, is KAGVTQTPRYLIKTRGQQVTLSCSPISGHRSVSWYQQTPGQGLQFLFEYFSETQRNKGNFPGRFSGRQFSNSRSEMNVSTLELGDSALYLCASSLETDTQYFGPGTRLTVL.

The rearrangement joins TRBV21-1 to TRBJ2-1; the D call TRBD2 from the table was never checked on the DNA. TRBV21-1 represents a pseudogene. The CDR3 runs 18 residues. Written as DNA, the CDR3 is TGTGCCAGCAGGTCGAGGTGCGGGAGAGAGGAGGAATACAATGAGCAGTTCTTC. Its protein is CASRSRCGREEEYNEQFF.

The rearrangement joins TRBV10-3 to TRBJ2-3, with D possibly matching TRBD2 (6 bases). Trimming left V 8 bases short and J 4 bases short, with 19 bases between. Germline loops: CDR1 ENHRY, CDR2 SYGVKD. The CDR3 loop spans 15 amino acids. The CDR3 here is CAIANRESGADTQYF. CDR3 bases: TGTGCCATCGCAAACCGGGAGAGTGGGGCAGATACGCAGTATTTT.

The rearrangement joins TRBV4-1 to TRBJ2-7; TRBD2 agrees at 7 bases. CDR1 and CDR2 (germline): MGHRA, YSYEKL. The V segment lost 0 bases and the J segment 0 bases; nucleotides outside the gene matches: 8. This CDR3 comprises 17 residues. CDR3 in DNA: TGCGCCAGCAGCCAAGACGACGGGGACTACTCCTCCTACGAGCAGTACTTC. It is translated as CASSQDDGDYSSYEQYF.

V gene TRBV28 combines with J gene TRBJ1-5; D is unresolved. V was shortened by 0 bases and J by 4 bases, with 7 bases between the two germline ends. The CDR3 runs 14 residues. The germline gives CDR1 MDHEN, CDR2 SYDVKM. The CDR3 nucleotides read TGTGCCAGCAGTTTATGGAGGGAGAATCAGCCCCAGCATTTT. Protein product: CASSLWRENQPQHF. Based on the CDR3 plus reference TRBV28 and TRBJ1-5, the full variable domain is DVKVTQSSRYLVKRTGEKVFLECVQDMDHENMFWYRQDPGLGLRLIYFSYDVKMKEKGDIPEGYSVSREKKERFSLILESASTNQTSMYLCASSLWRENQPQHFGDGTRLSIL.

The chain recombines TRBV29-1 with TRBJ2-6; D unclear. The CDR3 length is 12 residues. V lost 3 bases and J 2 bases, leaving 2 bases between the germline ends. The germline V gene encodes CDR1 SQVTM and CDR2 ANQGSEA. The CDR3: CSVDTGANVLTF. In nucleotides, the CDR3 is TGCAGCGTTGATACTGGGGCCAACGTCCTGACTTTC.

CDR3 nucleotides: TGTGCCAGCAGCTTAGGCCGGGACAGCGAGCAGTACTTC. Its protein product is CASSLGRDSEQYF. The chain employs TRBV7-3 and TRBJ2-7; 7 bases match TRBD1. Looked up from germline, CDR1 is SGHTA and CDR2 is FQGTGA. The CDR3 is 13 residues long. The ends lost 2 bases at V and 6 bases at J; junction bases unmatched: 4.

In its sample, this clone was seen once. V usage is TRBV5-1 and J usage is TRBJ2-3, with 11 bases identical to TRBD2. This CDR3 spans 17 amino acids. The junction had 7 bases not matched to a gene; V was cut back by 0 bases and J by 4 bases. Germline-derived CDR1 and CDR2 are SGHRS and YFSETQ. CDR3 sequence: CASSLGLAGGVADTQYF. Here the CDR3 DNA reads TGCGCCAGCAGCTTGGGGCTAGCGGGAGGAGTAGCAGATACGCAGTATTTT.

The V and J genes are TRBV29-1 and TRBJ2-3, with D unresolved. The CDR3 runs 13 residues. Germline assignment: CDR1 SQVTM and CDR2 ANQGSEA. The ends were cut back, 1 base at V and 1 base at J, with 6 bases in the middle. Here the CDR3 reads CSVEVAGTDTQYF. The CDR3 region has the DNA TGCAGCGTTGAAGTGGCGGGCACAGATACGCAGTATTTT.

This chain connects TRBV7-9 to TRBJ2-2, with D hard to call. V gave up 3 bases and J gave up 8 bases, with 7 bases separating them. Germline assignment: CDR1 SEHNR and CDR2 FQNEAQ (reference sequence). This CDR3 is built from 12 residues. The CDR3: CASSLSQGELFF. The CDR3 bases are TGTGCCAGCAGCTTGAGTCAGGGGGAGCTGTTTTTT.

The rearrangement uses TRBV10-3 and TRBJ1-5, with D possibly being TRBD1 (6 bases). Trimming removed 6 bases at V and 2 bases at J, with 11 bases between. Germline assignment: CDR1 ENHRY and CDR2 SYGVKD. There are 14 residues in the CDR3. CDR3 DNA: TGTGCCATCAGCCCACAGGGTGGCAATCAGCCCCAGCATTTT. Protein product: CAISPQGGNQPQHF.

This clone is a singleton in its sample. The V call is TRBV18, the J call TRBJ2-7, with D unclear. This CDR3 has 13 amino acids. The V gene's germline CDR1 is KGHSH and CDR2 LQKENI. V was clipped by 0 bases and J by 2 bases, with 5 bases between them. CDR3 sequence reads: CASSPPATYEQYF. CDR3 sequence (DNA): TGTGCCAGCTCACCACCCGCAACCTACGAGCAGTACTTC.

The chain carries TRBV12-5 and TRBJ2-2; a possible D gene is TRBD1 (5 bases). This CDR3 contains 14 residues. CDR1 LGHNT and CDR2 FRNRAP come from the germline V gene. V dropped 1 base and J dropped 5 bases, with 8 bases sitting between them. CDR3 sequence reads: CASGLASGTGELFF. DNA of the CDR3: TGTGCTAGTGGTTTGGCCTCAGGGACCGGGGAGCTGTTTTTT.

The chain uses TRBV6-4 and TRBJ2-1; the D gene is possibly TRBD2 (6 bases). Trimming stripped 10 bases from V and 0 bases from J, with 13 bases between. The CDR3 contains 14 residues. Germline-derived CDR1 and CDR2 are MRHNA and SNTAGT. CDR3 amino acids: CATKRDFSYNEQFF. The CDR3 bases are TGTGCCACCAAAAGGGACTTCTCCTACAATGAGCAGTTCTTC.

This chain joins TRBV28 and TRBJ2-7; D unresolved. Trimming cost V 3 bases and J 2 bases, with 5 bases left between them. Per germline, CDR1 MDHEN and CDR2 SYDVKM. The CDR3 totals 12 residues. CDR3: CASSFSAYEQYF. CDR3 DNA sequence: TGTGCCAGCAGTTTTAGTGCCTACGAGCAGTACTTC.

The chain employs TRBV7-9 and TRBJ2-2; 7 nucleotides line up with TRBD1. The CDR3 is made up of 16 amino acids. From germline, CDR1 is SEHNR and CDR2 FQNEAQ (reference sequence). Trimming removed 5 bases from V and 3 bases from J; junction bases left unmatched: 9. CDR3 sequence: CASSPTGAEYTGELFF. The CDR3 DNA is TGTGCCAGCAGCCCTACAGGGGCTGAATACACCGGGGAGCTGTTTTTT.